This record looks at one TCR beta chain sequence and its context. Antigen specificity is unknown. The data were taken from a study of Ad26.COV2.S vaccination and SARS-CoV-2 variants. Overall study: Of the COV1001 trial arms, the Ad26.COV2.S arm included the donor. Ad26.COV2.S, an intramuscular injection, was given once or twice 56 days apart. Study-wide results and limits: Vaccinated and placebo-treated recipients had similar non-spike TCR breadth.

Clones were sequenced by immunoSEQ multiplex PCR, and TCRdb holds only the in-frame ones, with some missing. Of about 460,000 clones in the sample, roughly nine tenths were seen once. The treatment: some 19 received Ad26.COV2.S at low or high dose, single or two shots; roughly five received placebo; per-sample allocation not given. Sampling was done on day 63 after the first vaccine or placebo injection. Based in Boston, the donor was an adult of 18-55 years. This CDR3 region has 15 residues. V lost 2 bases to trimming and J lost 3 bases, with 13 bases between them. Germline V lookup: CDR1 SGHDN, CDR2 FVKESK.

The chain couples TRBV14 to TRBJ1-1; D call uncertain. This TCR was sampled from a person aged 18-65 years who received the Ad26.COV2.S COVID-19 vaccine or a placebo. This specimen was peripheral blood, taken in a trial of Ad26.COV2.S vaccine versus placebo. CDR3 coding DNA: TGTGCCAGCAGCCAATACATGATTTTGGACACTGAAGCTTTCTTT. It encodes CASSQYMILDTEAFF.